These 15 T cell receptor beta chains were sequenced from one sample in a study of T cells in Graves' hyperthyroidism and ophthalmopathy. TCR beta CDR3 region amplification was performed from RNA transcripts. RT-PCR in the first round (using the HTBI primer set) targeted the TCR CDR3. MiXCR, run by TCRdb on the multiplex PCR reads, gives a single entry per CDR3 protein. Among fewer than 400,000 distinct CDR3 sequences listed, roughly 17% were seen once. Sequenced: blood. These receptors all come from a man between 25 and 39 years old with Graves' hyperthyroidism.

There are many counts of this clonotype. The chain combines TRBV5-1 with TRBJ2-7, with 9 bases lining up with TRBD1. The CDR3 spans 16 residues. CDR1 is SGHRS, CDR2 YFSETQ, per germline. The trim removed 9 bases at V and 3 bases at J, leaving 16 bases unmatched. The DNA of the CDR3 is TGCGCCAACATACAGGGGGCGCGGTGTGTCTACTACGAGCAGTACTTC. The encoded protein is CANIQGARCVYYEQYF.

The J gene is TRBJ2-1, the V gene TRBV4-1; 8 positions agree with TRBD2. The CDR3 runs to 16 residues. Per germline, CDR1 MGHRA and CDR2 YSYEKL. The junction had 4 bases not matched to a gene; V was cut back by 0 bases and J by 3 bases. The CDR3 loop reads CASSQEGTSGYNEQFF. The CDR3 region has the DNA TGCGCCAGCAGCCAAGAGGGAACTAGCGGCTACAATGAGCAGTTCTTC.

A remark on this clonotype: A read error may explain this, as a much larger clone is one base away. The chain uses TRBV29-1 and TRBJ1-1; the D is unclear. Germline CDR1 and CDR2: SQVTM and ANQGSEA. V lost 4 bases and J lost 0, with 9 bases in between. The CDR3 sequence is 13 residues long. CDR3: CSVVKDLNTEAFF. The DNA for the CDR3 is TGCAGCGTTGTGAAGGACCTGAACACTGAAGCTTTCTTT.

A word on this clonotype: One base away lies a much larger clone, so this may be a sequencing read error. This chain joins TRBV5-1 and TRBJ2-3; 8 nucleotides agree with TRBD2. Germline values: CDR1 SGHRS, CDR2 YFSETQ. This CDR3 is 14 amino acids long. The CDR3 coding sequence is TGCGCCAGCAGCTGGACTAGCCCCGCAGATACGCAGTGTTTT. This gives the protein CASSWTSPADTQCF.

This clonotype has ten or more counts. This chain connects TRBV28 to TRBJ2-1, with D unresolved. The CDR3 has 11 amino acids. Germline V gives CDR1 MDHEN, CDR2 SYDVKM. The V end was cut by 3 bases, the J end by 10 bases, with 7 bases between. The CDR3 loop reads CASSFLGEQFF. The CDR3 bases are TGTGCCAGCAGTTTCTTAGGCGAGCAGTTCTTC.

This rearrangement joins TRBV5-1 to TRBJ1-6, with TRBD1 identical over 8 bases. CDR1 SGHRS and CDR2 YFSETQ come from the germline V gene. V dropped 4 bases and J dropped 6; count of bases not matched to a gene: 3. The CDR3 is 14 residues long. The CDR3 spells CASSGGQANSPLHF. CDR3 sequence (DNA): TGCGCCAGCAGCGGGGGACAGGCTAATTCACCCCTCCACTTT.

This clonotype was counted at least ten times. This sequence joins TRBV28 and TRBJ1-2; D possibly corresponds to TRBD1 (5 bases). Germline values: CDR1 MDHEN, CDR2 SYDVKM. The CDR3 is made up of 14 amino acids. V was trimmed by 2 bases and J by 2 bases, leaving 9 bases between them. The CDR3 DNA reads TGTGCCAGCAGTTTACAGGGACCGAACTATGGCTACACCTTC. It specifies CASSLQGPNYGYTF.

This clonotype was detected ten times or more. The V call is TRBV7-2, the J call TRBJ2-1; possibly TRBD2 for D (5 bases). Trimming took off 2 bases at V and 10 bases at J, with 12 bases between the two ends. Germline loops: CDR1 SGHTA, CDR2 FQGNSA. The CDR3 extends over 13 amino acids. The CDR3 nucleotides read TGTGCCAGCAGCTTATCCCAGCGAGGGGAGCAGTTCTTC. It encodes CASSLSQRGEQFF.

The chain employs TRBV19 and TRBJ1-3; 7 nucleotides align to TRBD1. The V gene end was trimmed by 5 bases and the J gene end by 1 base; junction bases not matched to a gene: 5. CDR1 LNHDA and CDR2 SQIVND come from the germline V gene (reference sequence). This CDR3 comprises 15 residues. CDR3 in amino acids: CASSLGQRSGNTIYF. CDR3 nucleotides: TGTGCCAGTAGTTTGGGACAGCGTTCTGGAAACACCATATATTTT.

This clonotype was recorded many times. The chain is built from TRBV11-1 and TRBJ2-3; D unresolved. Germline CDR1 and CDR2: SGHAT and FQDESV (reference sequence). The CDR3 loop spans 14 amino acids. The ends were cut back, 4 bases at V and 5 bases at J, with 13 bases in the middle. CDR3 sequence (DNA): TGTGCCAGCAGCTCCGACCCAAAAGGAGATACGCAGTATTTT. Protein: CASSSDPKGDTQYF. Full variable domain (rest looked up from reference TRBV11-1 and TRBJ2-3): EAEVAQSPRYKITEKSQAVAFWCDPISGHATLYWYRQILGQGPELLVQFQDESVVDDSQLPKDRFSAERLKGVDSTLKIQPAELGDSAMYLCASSSDPKGDTQYFGPGTRLTVL.

The rearrangement uses TRBV5-6 and TRBJ2-3; possibly TRBD1 for D (5 bases). This CDR3 region has 16 residues. Germline assignment: CDR1 SGHDT and CDR2 YYEEEE. The V end lost 0 bases, the J end lost 4 bases, and 15 bases lay between the germline ends. The CDR3: CASSLGQPRGPDTQYF. The CDR3 nucleotides are TGTGCCAGCAGCTTGGGGCAGCCTAGGGGTCCAGATACGCAGTATTTT. The full variable domain, its missing parts supplied by reference TRBV5-6 and TRBJ2-3, is DAGVTQSPTHLIKTRGQQVTLRCSPKSGHDTVSWYQQALGQGPQFIFQYYEEEERQRGNFPDRFSGHQFPNYSSELNVNALLLGDSALYLCASSLGQPRGPDTQYFGPGTRLTVL.

V usage is TRBV2 and J usage is TRBJ2-1; D is perhaps TRBD1 (6 bases). This CDR3 region has 12 residues. CDR1 and CDR2 (germline): SNHLY, FYNNEI. V lost 7 bases and J lost 3, with 7 bases in between. CDR3 region: CASKDSYNEQFF. Here the CDR3 DNA reads TGTGCCAGCAAGGACAGCTACAATGAGCAGTTCTTC.

This clonotype turned up a few times. The chain has TRBV11-3 and TRBJ2-3; TRBD2 matches at 7 bases. Germline V gives CDR1 SGHNT, CDR2 YENEEA. CDR3 length: 14 amino acids. With 6 bases clipped from V and 5 bases from J, the junction kept 8 bases outside the gene matches. Here the CDR3 DNA reads TGTGCCAGCAGTGCACCCGGACTAGGAGATACGCAGTATTTT. It encodes CASSAPGLGDTQYF.

This clonotype came up a few times. J is TRBJ2-7 and V is TRBV28; 11 bases agree with TRBD1. The CDR3 sequence is 17 residues long. Germline CDR1 reads MDHEN; CDR2 reads SYDVKM. V lost 4 bases to trimming and J lost 0 bases; unmatched junction nucleotides: 8. CDR3 residues: CASSSSIGTGGSYEQYF. CDR3 nucleotide sequence: TGTGCCAGCAGTTCCTCGATCGGGACAGGGGGCTCCTACGAGCAGTACTTC.

This clonotype was observed a handful of times. The chain is built from TRBV19 and TRBJ1-1, with no clear D. Trimming shortened V by 1 base and J by 4 bases, and 7 bases separated the two germline ends. This CDR3 spans 13 amino acids. CDR1 and CDR2 from the germline V gene are LNHDA and SQIVND (reference sequence). The CDR3 coding sequence is TGTGCCAGTAGTATAGGACGCCGCACTGAAGCTTTCTTT. Translation: CASSIGRRTEAFF.